A single T cell receptor (beta chain) is shown here with its context. Antigen unknown. Documented time point: newly diagnosed GD, antithyroid drugs for less than 3 months. RNA from PBMCs was the source of the TCR library. Criteria from the American Thyroid Association guidelines were applied to diagnose Graves' disease. Both iRepertoire HTBI primers and Arm-PCR of CDR3 regions were used to build the TCR beta libraries. TCRdb redid the calling of the multiplex PCR reads with MiXCR, one entry per CDR3 protein. The data show around 230,000 distinct CDR3 sequences, about 17% seen once. This entry belongs to a study of regulatory T cells in long-lasting Graves disease. In the study overall: Antithyroid drug use was under 3 months in newly diagnosed Graves' patients.

Whole-study findings and limits: Among the persistent patients, 2,500 to 3,500 public clonotypes were shared, more than the approximately 1,000 shared among new patients.

The V segment lost 6 bases and the J segment 13 bases; nucleotides outside the gene matches: 11. The length of the CDR3 is 12 residues. Looked up from germline, CDR1 is SGHTA and CDR2 is FQGNSA. This receptor was identified in a female donor with Graves disease. The chain links TRBV7-2 to TRBJ1-2, with 7 nucleotides matching TRBD1. Sequenced material: peripheral blood mononuclear cells (PBMCs), taken at new diagnosis, from a patient treated with antithyroid drugs. Written as DNA, the CDR3 is TGTGCCAGCAGTCCCTCGGGACAGCTCAGCACCTTC. The encoded protein is CASSPSGQLSTF.